This T cell receptor beta chain was documented in a study of cytomegalovirus exposure and HLA in healthy donors. Study results and limitations: Common viral pathogens were later found to be apparently linked to several of the most significant clusters.

PCR used 60 Vbeta primers and 13 Jbeta primers. TCRdb's copy holds only in-frame clones and misses some; the assay was immunoSEQ multiplex PCR. The sample contains 100,000 or so clones, about 16% of which appear only once. In its sample, this clone was seen a few times. Its target is not known. The CDR3 totals 14 residues. Germline-derived CDR1 and CDR2 are SGHRS and YFSETQ. V dropped 0 bases and J dropped 5 bases, with 12 bases sitting between them. This TCR was sampled from a female donor in good health and CMV-seronegative. Material for sequencing was PBMCs. J is TRBJ2-7 and V is TRBV5-1; perhaps TRBD2 as D (5 bases). CDR3 residues: CASSLALGSDEQYF. CDR3 sequence (DNA): TGCGCCAGCAGCTTGGCCTTGGGGAGCGACGAGCAGTACTTC.